This T cell receptor (beta chain) was documented in a study of T cell changes during pregnancy in multiple sclerosis. Looked up from germline, CDR1 is ENHRY and CDR2 is SYGVKD. CDR3 size: 12 residues. Losses at the gene ends were 6 bases for V and 8 bases for J; bases not matched to a gene: 1. Profiled with immunoSEQ multiplex PCR; TCRdb holds only in-frame clones, not every one. The data hold roughly 13,000 clones, with 85% to 95% observed a single time. In this sample, this clone turned up a few times. The chain has TRBV10-3 and TRBJ1-4; 9 bases agree with TRBD1. The sequence was obtained from a female donor in good health, enrolled as a control in a pregnancy study. The specimen comprised peripheral blood, sampled in the second trimester of pregnancy. The CDR3 region has the DNA TGTGCCATCAGGGGACAGGGAGAAAAACTGTTTTTT. This codes for CAIRGQGEKLFF.